Sequencing of this TCR beta chain was carried out in a study of T-cell memory formation after mild COVID-19. The 5'RACE method, run with constant-segment primers, produced TCR alpha and TCR beta cDNA libraries (carrying sample barcodes and UMIs). TCRdb re-called the 5' RACE reads through MiXCR, storing one row per CDR3 protein. The sample includes about 180,000 distinct CDR3 sequences, under 20% of them seen just once. Concerning this clonotype itself: Its antigen is as yet unknown.

Study-level results: Certain responding clones were present in pre-infection memory, suggesting participation of cross-reactive memory. The main location of contracting CD4+ clones was CM and EM, and that of contracting CD8+ clones was EMRA. Contracting clones from day 15 to 85 had balanced CD4/CD8; later expanders favoured CD4+.

After removal of 1 base from V and 5 bases from J, the junction contained 5 bases not matched to a gene. Germline CDR1 is SGHRS and CDR2 is YFSETQ. The CDR3 loop spans 15 amino acids. The receptor comes from an adult woman who had mild COVID-19 (a few samples of this study predate the infection). Cell type and time point are not known. The sequenced material came from PBMCs or a T cell subset sorted from them (not recorded which). The gene calls are TRBV5-1 and TRBJ1-1, with 10 bases identical to TRBD1. The CDR3 DNA sequence: TGCGCCAGCAGCTTGATCGGGACAGGGGATACTGAAGCTTTCTTT. It translates to CASSLIGTGDTEAFF.